This T cell receptor beta chain came from a study of blood T cell repertoires in COVID-19 (dated by TCRdb to 2018 to 2020). A note on the overall study: Samples covering the acute and convalescent phases of COVID-19 were provided by collaborators in the United States, Italy and Spain. Samples came from the ongoing ImmuneRACE study (first 160 participants) plus 1,254 subjects from 6 global collaborators. The material from the prospective study consisted of cDNA or gDNA derived from T cells, B-cell-depleted T cells, or PBMCs. The dataset comprised deeply sampled blood TCRbeta repertoires from subjects exposed to, actively infected with, or recovered from COVID-19. The repertoires were released in a freely available public database meant as a resource for research on the immune response to SARS-CoV-2. Where available, HLA class I and class II types were obtained from metadata supplied by the sample provider rather than from assay-based typing. A de-identified subject ID, COVID-19 status, age in years and sex were almost always included in the sample metadata. Findings and caveats that apply to the study as a whole: How much clinical and demographic metadata was included differed by source and by participant, and the metadata was provided uncurated.

TCRbeta CDR3 regions were amplified from genomic DNA by means of the immunoSEQ Assay, a bias-controlled multiplex PCR. The authors' pipeline ran thus. The number of nucleated cells in each sample was estimated from the amplification of reference gene primers within the assay. Sequence reads were collapsed and filtered to measure the absolute abundance of every unique TCRbeta CDR3 rearrangement. For each sample, productive Simpson clonality was calculated by taking the square root of Simpson's diversity index across productive rearrangements. In its TCRdb copy, this immuneACCESS table keeps in-frame sequences only and misses some clones. Where compared with another copy, unresolved V genes explain less than half of these, and the others have no known cause. V and J calls and clone size come straight from that table; D and trimming were deduced from the DNA. This sample has 200,000 to 250,000 clones in its table, and approximately 82% of those were observed once. About 9% of the sample goes to the ten largest clones.

Whole blood was collected in K2EDTA tubes by collaborating institutions according to the institutions' own protocols. For TCRbeta analysis, collaborators shipped samples as frozen whole blood, isolated PBMCs, or DNA extracted from either of those sample types. In the case of this clone: There is no known antigen for this receptor. Base qualities were left out, and no much larger clone turns up one base away.

The material sequenced was peripheral blood. The clonotype originates from a man between 50 and 59 years old with active or convalescent COVID-19.

This receptor has the CDR3 CASSLTSGRSETQYF. In nucleotide form, the sequence is TGTGCCAGCAGTTTAACTAGCGGGAGATCGGAGACCCAGTACTTC. The sequence is built from TRBV27 and TRBJ2-5; the central 11 bases match TRBD2. The germline V gene encodes CDR1 MNHEY and CDR2 SMNVEV (reference sequence). V has 2 bases trimmed and J has 5 bases trimmed; junction bases matching no gene number 4. The CDR3 goes from the cysteine to the phenylalanine over 15 residues. Here the CDR3 DNA is all that survives: 45 bases in frame from base 1.